The TCR beta chain under discussion was sequenced for a study of neurological immune-mediated disorders. This CDR3 has 14 amino acids. V was cut by 4 bases and J by 1 base, with 11 bases left in between. Germline-derived CDR1 and CDR2 are SGHRS and YFSETQ. This clonotype was observed at least ten times. MiXCR, applied by TCRdb to the 5' RACE reads, yields one record per CDR3 protein. The table includes about 50,000 distinct CDR3 sequences, 1.5% to 2% detected once. The chain combines TRBV5-1 with TRBJ1-1; possibly TRBD1 for D (6 bases). Material: PBMCs. The sequence was obtained from a woman aged 40 to 50 with multiple sclerosis. CDR3 DNA: TGCGCCAGCAGCCCGGACAGACAGAACACTGAAGCTTTCTTT. It specifies CASSPDRQNTEAFF.